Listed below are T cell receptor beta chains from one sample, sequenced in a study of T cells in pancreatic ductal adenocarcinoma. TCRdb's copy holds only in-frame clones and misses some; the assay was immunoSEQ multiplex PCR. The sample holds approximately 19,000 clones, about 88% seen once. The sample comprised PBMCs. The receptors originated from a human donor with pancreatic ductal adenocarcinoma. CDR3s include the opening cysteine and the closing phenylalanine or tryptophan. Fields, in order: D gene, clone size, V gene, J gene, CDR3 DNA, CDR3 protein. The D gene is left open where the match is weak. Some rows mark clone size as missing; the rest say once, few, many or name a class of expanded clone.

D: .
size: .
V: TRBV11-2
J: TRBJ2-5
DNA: TGTGCCAGCAGCTTAGATGGCCTTCCCAGGGAGACCCAGTACTTC
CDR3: CASSLDGLPRETQYF

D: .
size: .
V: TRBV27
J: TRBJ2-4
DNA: TGTGCCAGCAGTTTCGTAACGGAGGGAGCCAAAAACATTCAGTACTTC
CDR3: CASSFVTEGAKNIQYF

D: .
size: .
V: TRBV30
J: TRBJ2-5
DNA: TGTGCCTGGAGTGTAGAAGGGGGATGGGAGACCCAGTACTTC
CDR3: CAWSVEGGWETQYF

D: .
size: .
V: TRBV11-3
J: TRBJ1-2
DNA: TGTGCCAGCAGCTTAGGGGCTTATGGCTACACCTTC
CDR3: CASSLGAYGYTF

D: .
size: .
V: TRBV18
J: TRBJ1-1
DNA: TGTGCCAGCTCACAGGGGTTGAACACTGAAGCTTTCTTT
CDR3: CASSQGLNTEAFF

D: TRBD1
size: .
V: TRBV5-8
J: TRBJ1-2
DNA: TGCGCCAGCAGCCAAGAAAGGACAGGGGTGGAAGCATACTATGGCTACACCTTC
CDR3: CASSQERTGVEAYYGYTF

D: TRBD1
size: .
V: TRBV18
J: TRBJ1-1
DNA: TGTGCCAGCTCACCACGACAGGGAGCGAACACTGAAGCTTTCTTT
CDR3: CASSPRQGANTEAFF

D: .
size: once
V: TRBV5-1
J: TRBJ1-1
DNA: TGCGCCAGCACCCTGGGGGGAACGGACACTGAAGCTTTCTTT
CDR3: CASTLGGTDTEAFF

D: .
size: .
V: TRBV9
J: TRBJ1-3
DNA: TGTGCCAGCAGCGTAGGCCCGGAAGAGGACACCATATATTTT
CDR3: CASSVGPEEDTIYF

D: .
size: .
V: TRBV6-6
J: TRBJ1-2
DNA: TGTGCCAGCAGTTACTCCGAGGGCGGCTATGGCTACACCTTC
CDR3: CASSYSEGGYGYTF

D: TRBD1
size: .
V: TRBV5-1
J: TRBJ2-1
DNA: TGCGCCAGCAGCTTGAGTCAGGGGGCCTCCAATGAGCAGTTCTTC
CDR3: CASSLSQGASNEQFF

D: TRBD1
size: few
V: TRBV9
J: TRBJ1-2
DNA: TGTGCCAGCAGCGTCGGGCAGACAGGGGCCTATGGCTACACCTTC
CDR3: CASSVGQTGAYGYTF

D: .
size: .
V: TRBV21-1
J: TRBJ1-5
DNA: TGTGCCAGCACTGAATCGGACACCACTGTTAGCAATCAGCCCCAGCATTTT
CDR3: CASTESDTTVSNQPQHF

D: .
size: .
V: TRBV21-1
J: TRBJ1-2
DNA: TGTGCCAGCAGCACGGGACTTGAAAAGAGAAATAACTATGGCTACACCTTC
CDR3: CASSTGLEKRNNYGYTF

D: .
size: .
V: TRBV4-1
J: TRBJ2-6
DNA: TGCGCCAGCAGAGAGTATATCTCTGGGGCCAACGTCCTGACTTTC
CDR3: CASREYISGANVLTF

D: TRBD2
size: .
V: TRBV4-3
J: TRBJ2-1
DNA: TGCGCCAGCAGCCCCCAGATTAGCGGGGGGGACAATGAGCAGTTCTTC
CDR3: CASSPQISGGDNEQFF

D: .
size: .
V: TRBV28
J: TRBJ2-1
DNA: TGTGCCAGCAGTCGGGTCGCGTCCTACAATGAGCAGTTCTTC
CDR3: CASSRVASYNEQFF

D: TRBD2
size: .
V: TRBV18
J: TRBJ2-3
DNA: TGTGCCAGCTCTCCTCCACGCGGGGGGACCTTACGCACAGATACGCAGTATTTT
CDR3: CASSPPRGGTLRTDTQYF

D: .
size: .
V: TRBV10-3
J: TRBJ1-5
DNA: TGTGCCATCAGTGAGTCGGCGCAGGGTAATCAGCCCCAGCATTTT
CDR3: CAISESAQGNQPQHF

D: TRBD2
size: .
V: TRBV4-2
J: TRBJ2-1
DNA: TGTGCCAGCAGCCTGGCGGCCAGCGGGGAATACAATGAGCAGTTCTTC
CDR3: CASSLAASGEYNEQFF

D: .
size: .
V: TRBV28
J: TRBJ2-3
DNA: TGTGCCAGCAGTTTATTGGGAGAGATCACAGATACGCAGTATTTT
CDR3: CASSLLGEITDTQYF

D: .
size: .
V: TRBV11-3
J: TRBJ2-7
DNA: TGTGCCAGCAGCTTATCCGGGGTCTCCTACGAGCAGTACTTC
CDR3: CASSLSGVSYEQYF

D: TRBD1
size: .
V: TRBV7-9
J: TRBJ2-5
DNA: TGTGCCAGCAGCCTCGACAGGGCCCAAGAGACCCAGTACTTC
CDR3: CASSLDRAQETQYF

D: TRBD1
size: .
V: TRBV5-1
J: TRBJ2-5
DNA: TGCGCCAGCAGCTTGGCCCCGGGACAGGGGGCCGGTGAGACCCAGTACTTC
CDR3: CASSLAPGQGAGETQYF

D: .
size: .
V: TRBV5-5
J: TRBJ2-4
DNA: TGTGCCAGCAGCTCCCTTTTAGCCAAAAACATTCAGTACTTC
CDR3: CASSSLLAKNIQYF

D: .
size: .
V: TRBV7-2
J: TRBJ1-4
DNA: TGTGCCAGCAGCCCGGACATAGGGGGTGAAAAACTGTTTTTT
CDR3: CASSPDIGGEKLFF

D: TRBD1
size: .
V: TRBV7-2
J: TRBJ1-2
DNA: TGTGCCAGCAGCTTAGCTACAGGGGGCAATGGCTACACCTTC
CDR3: CASSLATGGNGYTF

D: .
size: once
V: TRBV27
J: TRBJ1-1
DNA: TGTGCCAGCAGCAGTTCGGGCGGGTTGTATGCTTTCTTT
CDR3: CASSSSGGLYAFF

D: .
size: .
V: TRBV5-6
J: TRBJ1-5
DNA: TGTGCCAGCAGCTTGGGTGGAGGCTACAATCAGCCCCAGCATTTT
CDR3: CASSLGGGYNQPQHF

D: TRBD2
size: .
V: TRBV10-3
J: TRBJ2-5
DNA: TGTGCCATCAGTGAAGGGACTAGCGGGGTAGGGTCCGAGACCCAGTACTTC
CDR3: CAISEGTSGVGSETQYF

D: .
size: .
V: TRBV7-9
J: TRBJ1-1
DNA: TGTGCCAGCAGCTTAGAGGGCGGGTGGTACACTGAAGCTTTCTTT
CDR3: CASSLEGGWYTEAFF

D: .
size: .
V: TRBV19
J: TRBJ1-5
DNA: TGTGCCAGTAGTAGAGGGTCACCCCAGCATTTT
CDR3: CASSRGSPQHF

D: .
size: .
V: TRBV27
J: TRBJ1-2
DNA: TGTGCCAGCAGTTTATCGGGCGGGGTAGGCGGCTACACCTTC
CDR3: CASSLSGGVGGYTF

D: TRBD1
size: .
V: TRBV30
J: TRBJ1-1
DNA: TGTGCCTGGAGCGGGACAGCTCCAACTGAAGCTTTCTTT
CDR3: CAWSGTAPTEAFF

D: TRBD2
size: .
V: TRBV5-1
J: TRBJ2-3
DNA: TGCGCCAGCAGCATGAATAGCGGGGGGGGCACAGATACGCAGTATTTT
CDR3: CASSMNSGGGTDTQYF

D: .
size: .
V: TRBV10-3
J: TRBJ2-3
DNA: TGTGCCATCAGTGATCTCACAGATACGCAGTATTTT
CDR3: CAISDLTDTQYF

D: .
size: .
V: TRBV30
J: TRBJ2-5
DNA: TGTGCCTGGACCCAACGGGCGGGCCGGGAGACCCAGTACTTC
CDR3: CAWTQRAGRETQYF

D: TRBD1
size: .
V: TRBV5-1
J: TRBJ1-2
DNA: TGCGCCAGCAGCTTTGGGACAGGGGGCCTCAGGGGGAGCTACACCTTC
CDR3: CASSFGTGGLRGSYTF

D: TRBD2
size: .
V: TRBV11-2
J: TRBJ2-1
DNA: TGTGCCAGCAGCTTATTCGGGGGGTCCTACAATGAGCAGTTCTTC
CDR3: CASSLFGGSYNEQFF

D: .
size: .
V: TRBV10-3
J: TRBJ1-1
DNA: TGTGCCTCCGGTGCCTTGAACACTGAAGCTTTCTTT
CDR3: CASGALNTEAFF

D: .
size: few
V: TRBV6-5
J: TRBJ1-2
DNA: TGTGCCAGCAGTGACTACAGCTATGGCTACACCTTC
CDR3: CASSDYSYGYTF